The source of this TCR beta chain is a study of T cells expressing NK-cell markers. Study observations and caveats: NKG2C+ dominant clonotypes from over 5 donors made up about 1.0-7.5% of CD8+ T cells.

In the case of this clonotype: Its antigen is currently unknown.

For each CDR3 protein, TCRdb gives one entry from its re-call of the 5' RACE reads, without DNA. The sample features 150,000 to 180,000 distinct CDR3 sequences, with 30% to 45% in its top ten. The CDR3 spans 17 residues. Germline lookup yields CDR1 SEHNR and CDR2 FQNEAQ (reference sequence). The rearrangement uses TRBV7-9 and TRBJ1-1; absent DNA, TCRdb's TRBD1 call cannot be checked. The sample taken for sequencing was blood T cells: a sorted CD56 or NKG2C T cell subset, CD4+ or CD8+ T cells, or bulk PBMC T cells (not recorded which). The receptor was isolated from a woman in her forties or fifties in good health. The CDR3 protein is CASRPRDRLFMNTEAFF.